The 32 T cell receptor beta chains below all came from one sample that was sequenced in a study of spatial heterogeneity in lung cancer. No cognate antigen is known for these TCRs. Time point indicated: sample taken at primary tumor resection. Study outcomes and limitations: Counts of expanded intratumoral alpha and beta TCRs tracked tumor mutation counts.

In TCRdb, the 5' RACE reads were re-called with MiXCR into one record per CDR3 protein. The sample records about 16,000 distinct CDR3 sequences, approximately 6.3% being singletons. The sequencing used lung tumor tissue, collected at surgery. These receptor sequences come from a female donor with early-stage non-small cell lung cancer.

The V and J genes are TRBV20-1 and TRBJ2-1, with 9 nucleotides matching TRBD2. The CDR3 is 13 amino acids. Germline CDR1 DFQATT, CDR2 SNEGSKA (reference sequence). V lost 5 bases to trimming and J lost 4 bases; unmatched junction nucleotides: 3. In nucleotides, the CDR3 is TGCAGTGCTGATAGCGGGGGTTACAATGAGCAGTTCTTC. It encodes CSADSGGYNEQFF.

This clonotype was observed at least ten times. The V gene is TRBV12-3 or TRBV12-4, the J gene TRBJ2-2; D gene uncertain. CDR3 size: 15 residues. V lost 1 base, J lost 5 bases, and 11 bases lay in between. CDR3 amino acids: CASSLGTLLTGELFF. CDR3 nucleotide sequence: TGTGCCAGCAGTTTAGGGACCCTACTTACCGGGGAGCTGTTTTTT.

This clonotype was detected many times. Here the CDR3 reads CASSQTPGQRTENEAFF. CDR3 sequence (DNA): TGTGCCAGCAGCCAGACACCAGGACAGAGAACAGAGAATGAAGCTTTCTTT. The J gene is TRBJ1-1, the V gene TRBV7-9; D is perhaps TRBD1 (6 bases). This CDR3 contains 17 residues. Germline CDR1 is SEHNR and CDR2 is FQNEAQ (reference sequence). V was cut by 5 bases and J by 7 bases, with 26 bases left in between.

This clonotype is labeled medium-sized. This chain joins TRBV12-3 or TRBV12-4 and TRBJ1-3; D might be TRBD1 (5 bases). V dropped 4 bases and J dropped 3 bases, with 16 bases sitting between them. The CDR3 consists of 16 residues. The DNA of the CDR3 is TGTGCCAGCAGTTCTTCCGGGGCGCCGGGTGGAAACACCATATATTTT. Protein product: CASSSSGAPGGNTIYF.

Worth noting for this clonotype: A read error may be the cause here, since a much bigger clone is one base away. The CDR3 loop is CATSDRAGGSYGYPF. CDR3 bases: TGTGCCACCAGTGATCGGGCGGGGGGCAGCTATGGCTACCCCTTC. The rearrangement uses TRBV24-1 and TRBJ1-2, with a weak D call TRBD1 (6 bases). The CDR3 runs 15 residues. Germline lookup yields CDR1 KGHDR and CDR2 SFDVKD.

The sample holds many counts of this clonotype. This chain uses TRBV7-9 with TRBJ1-4; a possible D gene is TRBD1 (5 bases). V lost 5 bases and J lost 6, with 16 bases in between. CDR1 and CDR2 (germline): SEHNR, FQNEAQ (reference sequence). This CDR3 comprises 15 residues. DNA for the CDR3: TGTGCCAGCAGCACGACAGTAACTGGGGATGAAAAACTGTTTTTT. This encodes CASSTTVTGDEKLFF. The entire variable domain, with the rest obtained from reference TRBV7-9 and TRBJ1-4, is as follows: DTGVSQNPRHKITKRGQNVTFRCDPISEHNRLYWYRQTLGQGPEFLTYFQNEAQLEKSRLLSDRFSAERPKGSFSTLEIQRTEQGDSAMYLCASSTTVTGDEKLFFGSGTQLSVL.

This clonotype was picked up a small number of times. V and J are TRBV5-5 and TRBJ1-2; no firm D call. Per the germline V gene, CDR1 is SGHKS and CDR2 is YYEKEE (reference sequence). V was cut by 2 bases and J by 3 bases, with 8 bases left in between. The CDR3 consists of 13 residues. CDR3 amino acids: CASSLGQDYGYTF. DNA of the CDR3: TGTGCCAGCAGCTTAGGCCAGGACTATGGCTACACCTTC.

The sample holds many counts of this clonotype. The V and J genes are TRBV28 and TRBJ2-7; 10 bases are a match to TRBD2. This CDR3 contains 15 residues. Per the germline V gene, CDR1 is MDHEN and CDR2 is SYDVKM. With V trimmed by 6 bases and J by 0 bases, 5 bases remained unmatched. The CDR3 protein is CASRALAGFSYEQYF. CDR3 in DNA: TGTGCCAGCAGGGCACTAGCGGGATTCTCCTACGAGCAGTACTTC.

This clonotype was detected ten times or more. The rearrangement uses TRBV3-1 and TRBJ1-3, with unresolved D. V lost 1 base and J lost 2, with 3 bases in between. Germline CDR1 is LGHDT and CDR2 is YNNKEL (reference sequence). This CDR3 has 13 residues. This CDR3 reads CASSQVAGNTIYF. Written as DNA, the CDR3 is TGTGCCAGCAGCCAAGTAGCTGGAAACACCATATATTTT.

The chain carries TRBV20-1 and TRBJ2-1, with TRBD2 identical over 10 bases. Germline loops: CDR1 DFQATT, CDR2 SNEGSKA (reference sequence). After removal of 6 bases from V and 3 bases from J, the junction contained 11 bases not matched to a gene. The CDR3 contains 16 residues. CDR3 DNA sequence: TGCAGTGCCTTATACCAGCGGGGGGGGTTCTACAATGAGCAGTTCTTC. Residues: CSALYQRGGFYNEQFF.

The sample holds many counts of this clonotype. V and J are TRBV6-1 and TRBJ1-6; D unclear. The CDR3 has 15 amino acids. Germline loops: CDR1 MNHNS, CDR2 SASEGT. V was pared by 6 bases and J by 8 bases, with 17 bases between. CDR3 nucleotide sequence: TGTGCCAGCAGCGAGACGGTTGTGAGGGATTCACCCCTCCACTTT. It encodes CASSETVVRDSPLHF.

This clonotype was found many times. J is TRBJ2-2 and V is TRBV6-2 or TRBV6-3, with D maybe TRBD1 (6 bases). The CDR3 has 13 residues. Trimming left V 3 bases short and J 7 bases short, with 9 bases between. Germline loops: CDR1 MNHEY, CDR2 SVGEGT. The DNA for the CDR3 is TGTGCCAGCAGTTATTCAGGGGTCGGGGAGCTGTTTTTT. Translating it yields CASSYSGVGELFF.

This clonotype has ten or more counts. V and J are TRBV9 and TRBJ2-5, with 7 bases fitting TRBD2. CDR1 is SGDLS and CDR2 is YYNGEE in the germline V gene. This CDR3 is built from 14 residues. Losses at the gene ends were 4 bases for V and 5 bases for J; bases not matched to a gene: 8. The CDR3 DNA is TGTGCCAGCAGCCCCGGACTAGTAGGGGAGACCCAGTACTTC. As protein: CASSPGLVGETQYF.

This clonotype was seen at least ten times. V gene TRBV7-2 combines with J gene TRBJ1-5, with D unresolved. Trimming left V 5 bases short and J 4 bases short, with 15 bases between. Germline CDR1 reads SGHTA; CDR2 reads FQGNSA. The CDR3 contains 15 residues. The CDR3 coding sequence is TGTGCCAGCAGCCCGAGCATCGGGGATAATCAGCCCCAGCATTTT. Its protein product is CASSPSIGDNQPQHF.

The chain has TRBV18 and TRBJ2-7; no clear D. With 2 bases removed from V and 6 bases from J, the gap between germline ends came to 11 bases. CDR3 length equals 13 residues. CDR1 KGHSH and CDR2 LQKENI come from the germline V gene. Here the CDR3 reads CASSPGQFGEQYF. The CDR3 nucleotides are TGTGCCAGCTCACCAGGGCAATTCGGCGAGCAGTACTTC.

In its sample, this clonotype is medium-sized (0.01 to 0.1%). The genes are TRBV7-8 and TRBJ2-5; a possible D gene is TRBD1 (6 bases). The CDR3 has 16 amino acids. Trimming took off 5 bases at V and 5 bases at J, with 21 bases between the two ends. Looked up from germline, CDR1 is SGHVS and CDR2 is FQNEAQ. CDR3 sequence reads: CASSLPGQGIRETQYF. The CDR3 nucleotides read TGTGCCAGCAGCCTCCCGGGGCAGGGGATTAGGGAGACCCAGTACTTC. The full variable domain, completed using reference TRBV7-8 and TRBJ2-5, is GAGVSQSPRYKVAKRGQDVALRCDPISGHVSLFWYQQALGQGPEFLTYFQNEAQLDKSGLPSDRFFAERPEGSVSTLKIQRTQQEDSAVYLCASSLPGQGIRETQYFGPGTRLLVL.

V gene TRBV20-1 combines with J gene TRBJ2-3; D gene unclear. CDR1 and CDR2 from the germline V gene are DFQATT and SNEGSKA (reference sequence). CDR3 size: 12 residues. The CDR3 spells CRAGSSWGTQYF. In nucleotides, the CDR3 is TGCAGAGCCGGTTCTAGTTGGGGTACGCAGTATTTT.

A few counts support this clonotype. V gene TRBV7-3 combines with J gene TRBJ2-2, with D possibly being TRBD1 or TRBD2 (5 bases each). Germline V gives CDR1 SGHTA, CDR2 FQGTGA. Trimming stripped 5 bases from V and 4 bases from J, with 8 bases between. This CDR3 comprises 13 residues. The CDR3 sequence is CASSGTLTGELFF. For the CDR3, the DNA is TGTGCCAGCAGCGGGACCCTCACCGGGGAGCTGTTTTTT.

This chain links TRBV20-1 with TRBJ2-7, with D possibly matching TRBD2 (5 bases). V lost 1 base, J lost 3 bases, and 7 bases lay in between. Germline CDR1 reads DFQATT; CDR2 reads SNEGSKA (reference sequence). The CDR3 runs 12 residues. The CDR3 DNA reads as TGCAGTGCTAGAGGGGAGCTCTACGAGCAGTACTTC. This sequence encodes CSARGELYEQYF.

There are many counts of this clonotype. V usage is TRBV6-2 or TRBV6-3 and J usage is TRBJ1-2; D is unclear. Germline loops: CDR1 MNHEY, CDR2 SVGEGT. This CDR3 region has 12 residues. V was trimmed by 4 bases and J by 8 bases, leaving 11 bases between them. CDR3 in DNA: TGTGCCAGCAGTTCGACGCGGTCGGGCTACACCTTC. Amino acids: CASSSTRSGYTF.

This clonotype turned up a few times. This chain connects TRBV5-6 to TRBJ1-5; 9 nucleotides line up with TRBD1. The CDR3 covers 20 residues. V trimming: 0 bases; J trimming: 0 bases; junction bases outside the gene matches: 13. From germline, CDR1 is SGHDT and CDR2 YYEEEE. The CDR3 is CASSLGLRTGEIYSNQPQHF. As DNA, the CDR3 is TGTGCCAGCAGCTTGGGCCTACGGACAGGGGAAATTTATAGCAATCAGCCCCAGCATTTT.

This clonotype was counted ten times or more. This chain links TRBV3-1 with TRBJ1-2; D is uncertain. Per the germline V gene, CDR1 is LGHDT and CDR2 is YNNKEL (reference sequence). V lost 0 bases to trimming and J lost 2 bases, with 1 base between them. This CDR3 is built from 12 residues. The CDR3: CASSQDNYGYTF. In DNA form, the CDR3 reads TGTGCCAGCAGCCAAGACAACTATGGCTACACCTTC.

This clonotype counts as medium-sized. This rearrangement joins TRBV2 to TRBJ2-3; TRBD2 aligns across 7 bases. Germline V gene lookup returns CDR1 SNHLY and CDR2 FYNNEI. The CDR3 length is 16 residues. With V trimmed by 5 bases and J by 3 bases, 11 bases remained unmatched. CDR3 amino acids: CASSLQRGEGTDTQYF. CDR3 sequence (DNA): TGTGCCAGCAGTCTTCAGCGGGGCGAAGGGACAGATACGCAGTATTTT.

This clonotype was detected many times. The chain's CDR3 is CASSFQSKTQYF. CDR3 nucleotide sequence: TGTGCCAGCAGTTTCCAGAGTAAGACCCAGTACTTC. The chain couples TRBV27 to TRBJ2-5; D not certain. The CDR3 is made up of 12 amino acids. The V gene's germline CDR1 is MNHEY and CDR2 SMNVEV (reference sequence). Trimming stripped 3 bases from V and 6 bases from J, with 8 bases between.

This clonotype was seen at least ten times. The rearrangement uses TRBV6-1 and TRBJ1-1, with D unresolved. Germline V CDR1 and CDR2: MNHNS, SASEGT. V lost 2 bases, J lost 5 bases, and 12 bases lay in between. This CDR3 comprises 14 residues. CDR3: CASSETPYLTEAFF. Here the CDR3 DNA reads TGTGCCAGCAGTGAAACCCCTTACCTGACTGAAGCTTTCTTT.

This clonotype was counted at least ten times. The chain has TRBV6-6 and TRBJ1-2; 7 bases match TRBD1. The germline gives CDR1 MNHNY, CDR2 SVGAGI (reference sequence). The CDR3 runs to 12 residues. The trim removed 9 bases at V and 6 bases at J, leaving 7 bases unmatched. The CDR3 DNA sequence: TGTGCCAGTACCCAGGGGGTTGATGGCTACACCTTC. Protein: CASTQGVDGYTF.

The chain recombines TRBV12-3 or TRBV12-4 with TRBJ2-1; 10 bases line up with TRBD1. J was trimmed by 7 bases and V by 4 bases; bases with no gene match: 7. The CDR3 is 15 residues long. The CDR3, as DNA: TGTGCCAGCAGTTGGGGACAGGGGAAGGGAAATGAGCAGTTCTTC. Encoded protein: CASSWGQGKGNEQFF.

The V gene is TRBV5-4, the J gene TRBJ2-5; possible D gene TRBD2, 5 bases. Germline CDR1 SGHNT, CDR2 YYREEE (reference sequence). The CDR3 contains 16 residues. With 0 bases removed from V and 1 base from J, the gap between germline ends came to 13 bases. This CDR3 reads CASSLGGGGRQETQYF. The CDR3 DNA sequence: TGTGCCAGCAGCTTGGGAGGTGGCGGGCGCCAAGAGACCCAGTACTTC.

This clonotype was recorded at least ten times. This sequence joins TRBV29-1 and TRBJ2-1; the match to TRBD2 covers 8 bases. J was trimmed by 0 bases and V by 4 bases; bases with no gene match: 8. There are 16 residues in the CDR3. The germline V gene encodes CDR1 SQVTM and CDR2 ANQGSEA. CDR3 in amino acids: CSVASGTRGSYNEQFF. The CDR3 coding sequence is TGCAGCGTTGCGTCCGGGACTAGAGGCTCCTACAATGAGCAGTTCTTC.

This clonotype was counted at least ten times. V gene TRBV10-1 combines with J gene TRBJ2-3; D is uncertain. The CDR3 covers 13 residues. Between the trimmed V and J ends, which lost 5 bases and 6 bases, there was a span of 12 bases. Germline V gene data show CDR1 as WNHNN and CDR2 as SYGVQD (reference sequence). CDR3: CASSFQLQDTQYF. CDR3 DNA sequence: TGCGCCAGCAGTTTTCAGCTGCAGGATACGCAGTATTTT.

This chain uses TRBV27 with TRBJ2-1; TRBD2 aligns across 13 bases. Germline V CDR1 and CDR2: MNHEY, SMNVEV (reference sequence). V lost 6 bases to trimming and J lost 8 bases; unmatched junction nucleotides: 10. There are 16 residues in the CDR3. This CDR3 reads CASRGLAGERSDEQFF. The DNA of the CDR3 is TGTGCCAGCAGAGGACTAGCGGGGGAGCGATCCGATGAGCAGTTCTTC.

This clonotype was counted many times. The V gene is TRBV5-1, the J gene TRBJ2-2; 9 nucleotides align to TRBD1. This CDR3 is built from 16 residues. In germline, CDR1 is SGHRS, CDR2 YFSETQ. The trim removed 3 bases at V and 7 bases at J, leaving 10 bases unmatched. Written as DNA, the CDR3 is TGCGCCAGCAGCTCTTCCGGGACAGGGTTGATCGGGGAGCTGTTTTTT. Residues: CASSSSGTGLIGELFF.